Each of the 19 T cell receptor beta chains below was sequenced from the same sample in a study of T cell clones after liver transplantation. Here immunoSEQ multiplex PCR was the method, and the copy in TCRdb shows in-frame clones only, minus some. The sample has 70,000 to 85,000 clones, about four fifths seen once. The specimen was CD4+ T cells from blood, collected before liver transplant. The receptor source for this set is a human donor who received a liver transplant.

J is TRBJ2-3 and V is TRBV7-9, with D perhaps matching TRBD2 (5 bases). Germline loops: CDR1 SEHNR, CDR2 FQNEAQ (reference sequence). CDR3 length: 14 residues. V lost 6 bases and J 1 base, leaving 11 bases between the germline ends. In DNA form, the CDR3 reads TGTGCCAGCAGTTCGGGGATTCGCACAGATACGCAGTATTTT. It yields the protein CASSSGIRTDTQYF.

J is TRBJ1-2 and V is TRBV5-1; D is perhaps TRBD1 (6 bases). CDR1 is SGHRS, CDR2 YFSETQ, per germline. The CDR3 spans 14 residues. The V and J ends lost 4 bases and 3 bases respectively, with 13 bases between them. The CDR3: CASSPRTDYYGYTF. The CDR3 region has the DNA TGCGCCAGCAGCCCACGGACAGATTACTATGGCTACACCTTC.

The V and J genes are TRBV14 and TRBJ1-2; D ambiguous. V lost 2 bases, J lost 2 bases, and 6 bases lay in between. The CDR3 spans 13 residues. Germline CDR1 reads SGHDN; CDR2 reads FVKESK. The CDR3 DNA is TGTGCCAGCAGCCAACTATTAAACTATGGCTACACCTTC. Protein sequence: CASSQLLNYGYTF.

This chain links TRBV30 with TRBJ2-2; TRBD2 agrees at 7 bases. V dropped 4 bases and J dropped 1; count of bases not matched to a gene: 9. The CDR3 covers 16 residues. The germline CDR1 and CDR2 sequences are GTSNPN and SVGIG (reference sequence). The CDR3 protein is CAWIPPGLLNTGELFF. DNA for the CDR3: TGTGCCTGGATCCCCCCGGGACTACTGAACACCGGGGAGCTGTTTTTT.

The chain employs TRBV5-1 and TRBJ2-5; 10 bases match TRBD1. The CDR3 is made up of 16 amino acids. V lost 4 bases, J lost 1 base, and 7 bases stayed unmatched. Per germline, CDR1 SGHRS and CDR2 YFSETQ. CDR3 amino acids: CASSTGGQGVQETQYF. The CDR3 nucleotides read TGCGCCAGCAGCACGGGTGGACAGGGGGTCCAAGAGACCCAGTACTTC.

The genes are TRBV5-6 and TRBJ2-7; no reliable D call. V was clipped by 1 base and J by 5 bases, with 4 bases between them. Looked up from germline, CDR1 is SGHDT and CDR2 is YYEEEE. This CDR3 is built from 11 residues. The CDR3 here is CASSLYDEQYF. The CDR3 DNA follows: TGTGCCAGCAGCTTGTATGACGAGCAGTACTTC.

The chain recombines TRBV30 with TRBJ1-3; D gene unclear. The CDR3 runs to 16 residues. The germline gives CDR1 GTSNPN, CDR2 SVGIG (reference sequence). Trimming took off 8 bases at V and 0 bases at J, with 20 bases between the two ends. Here the CDR3 reads CASLGWSASSGNTIYF. The CDR3 region has the DNA TGTGCCAGCCTCGGGTGGTCGGCCAGCTCTGGAAACACCATATATTTT.

The rearrangement joins TRBV7-2 to TRBJ1-1; tentatively, D is TRBD1 (5 bases). The CDR3 totals 17 residues. Germline V gives CDR1 SGHTA, CDR2 FQGNSA. Deletions cut 1 base from V and 2 bases from J, with 17 bases between. The CDR3 region has the DNA TGTGCCAGCAGCTTAGTAGGAGGGGCGGGTGGTAACACTGAAGCTTTCTTT. It yields the protein CASSLVGGAGGNTEAFF.

The chain carries TRBV2 and TRBJ1-5; D is possibly TRBD1 (6 bases). The CDR3 extends over 12 amino acids. CDR1 and CDR2 (germline): SNHLY, FYNNEI. Trimming took off 7 bases at V and 7 bases at J, with 11 bases between the two ends. CDR3 in DNA: TGTGCCAGCACGAGTAGGGGGCAGCCCCAGCATTTT. Translated: CASTSRGQPQHF. Combining the CDR3 with reference TRBV2 and TRBJ1-5 gives the whole variable domain EPEVTQTPSHQVTQMGQEVILRCVPISNHLYFYWYRQILGQKVEFLVSFYNNEISEKSEIFDDQFSVERPDGSNFTLKIRSTKLEDSAMYFCASTSRGQPQHFGDGTRLSIL.

The chain is built from TRBV6-6 and TRBJ2-3, with 8 bases matching TRBD2. V lost 7 bases to trimming and J lost 0 bases; unmatched junction nucleotides: 9. The CDR3 loop spans 16 amino acids. In germline, CDR1 is MNHNY, CDR2 SVGAGI (reference sequence). CDR3 DNA: TGTGCCAGCAACCCAGCGGGAGCTCTTAGCACAGATACGCAGTATTTT. Amino acid sequence: CASNPAGALSTDTQYF.

The rearrangement links TRBV30 to TRBJ1-1; possibly TRBD1 for D (5 bases). Trimming removed 4 bases at V and 0 bases at J, with 9 bases between. The CDR3 is 13 residues long. Germline V lookup: CDR1 GTSNPN, CDR2 SVGIG (reference sequence). CDR3 nucleotides: TGTGCCTGGACCCGGGGCCTGAACACTGAAGCTTTCTTT. It yields the protein CAWTRGLNTEAFF.

This sequence joins TRBV6-5 and TRBJ2-2; 8 nucleotides match TRBD1. This CDR3 has 15 residues. V dropped 5 bases and J dropped 9; count of bases not matched to a gene: 11. Per germline, CDR1 MNHEY and CDR2 SVGAGI. The CDR3 reads CASSPGGALYRELFF. The CDR3 bases are TGTGCCAGCAGTCCAGGGGGCGCTTTGTATAGGGAGCTGTTTTTT.

This clone was picked up a small number of times. The chain joins TRBV7-3 to TRBJ2-1, with TRBD1 identical over 7 bases. The V gene's germline CDR1 is SGHTA and CDR2 FQGTGA. The CDR3 totals 15 residues. Trimming cost V 6 bases and J 6 bases; bases outside gene matches: 11. DNA for the CDR3: TGTGCCAGCAGTTCCCGACAGGGAAATGTCAATGAGCAGTTCTTC. This sequence encodes CASSSRQGNVNEQFF.

This clone was counted only a few times. Within the sample, other DNA sequences also encode this same CDR3. The chain recombines TRBV18 with TRBJ2-7; D is ambiguous. The ends were cut back, 3 bases at V and 0 bases at J, with 9 bases in the middle. The germline CDR1 and CDR2 sequences are KGHSH and LQKENI. The length of the CDR3 is 14 residues. The CDR3 region is CASSPSQSSYEQYF. The CDR3 DNA is TGTGCCAGCTCACCCTCACAGAGCTCCTACGAGCAGTACTTC.

This clone was seen just once. This chain uses TRBV28 with TRBJ2-4; D is possibly TRBD1 (5 bases). Deletions cut 6 bases from V and 9 bases from J, with 21 bases between. The length of the CDR3 is 15 residues. The germline V gene encodes CDR1 MDHEN and CDR2 SYDVKM. This chain's CDR3 is CASREWGTSSGIQYF. The CDR3, as DNA: TGTGCCAGCAGGGAATGGGGCACGTCGAGTGGCATTCAGTACTTC.

This clone was recorded only once. This chain links TRBV18 with TRBJ1-2; D gene ambiguous. This CDR3 has 16 residues. Trimming stripped 0 bases from V and 1 base from J, with 12 bases between. Per germline, CDR1 KGHSH and CDR2 LQKENI. The CDR3 region is CASSPPGPVLNYGYTF. The DNA for the CDR3 is TGTGCCAGCTCACCACCCGGACCGGTACTTAACTATGGCTACACCTTC.

The V call is TRBV9, the J call TRBJ2-1; TRBD2 agrees at 13 bases. Germline CDR1 SGDLS, CDR2 YYNGEE. The junction had 1 base not matched to a gene; V was cut back by 3 bases and J by 4 bases. The length of the CDR3 is 15 residues. The DNA for the CDR3 is TGTGCCAGCAGCGCGACTAGCGGGAGGTACAATGAGCAGTTCTTC. Encoded protein: CASSATSGRYNEQFF. Drawing the rest from reference TRBV9 and TRBJ2-1, the complete variable domain is DSGVTQTPKHLITATGQRVTLRCSPRSGDLSVYWYQQSLDQGLQFLIQYYNGEERAKGNILERFSAQQFPDLHSELNLSSLELGDSALYFCASSATSGRYNEQFFGPGTRLTVL.

The gene calls are TRBV5-4 and TRBJ2-5; D is ambiguous. CDR1 is SGHNT, CDR2 YYREEE, per germline (reference sequence). This CDR3 is 13 amino acids long. V gave up 0 bases and J gave up 3 bases, with 6 bases separating them. CDR3 coding DNA: TGTGCCAGCAGCTTGGGCAGCAAAGAGACCCAGTACTTC. Translation gives CASSLGSKETQYF.

This chain joins TRBV29-1 and TRBJ1-1; D is uncertain. CDR3 length: 18 amino acids. Germline V lookup: CDR1 SQVTM, CDR2 ANQGSEA. V was cut by 3 bases and J by 7 bases, with 30 bases left in between. CDR3 loop: CSVDDPDMIRARVGEAFF. The CDR3 DNA is TGCAGCGTTGACGATCCCGACATGATTCGGGCACGGGTAGGTGAAGCTTTCTTT.